This paragraph reports one TCR beta chain. Its antigen is unknown. This sample stems from a study of cytomegalovirus exposure and HLA in healthy donors. The donors were part of the 120-subject validation cohort, which stood apart from the approximately 700-subject first cohort. The assay was immunoSEQ multiplex PCR, and TCRdb's table has in-frame clones only and misses some. The sample lists about 180,000 clones, around 85% occurring once. The CDR3 extends over 15 amino acids. Germline V gives CDR1 SEHNR, CDR2 FQNEAQ (reference sequence). V lost 2 bases, J lost 6 bases, and 7 bases stayed unmatched. Study-wide results and limits: Overall, under 200 TCR beta chains were annotated as cytomegalovirus-associated. Rare sequences made up most TCRs, while some public TCRs were found in many donors.

The sequenced sample was PBMCs. This TCR came from a man aged 18 to 35 in good health and CMV-seropositive. This sequence joins TRBV7-9 and TRBJ2-1, with 7 bases lining up with TRBD1. CDR3 sequence reads: CASSLTHAGGNEQFF. Written as DNA, the CDR3 is TGTGCCAGCAGCTTAACCCACGCAGGGGGCAATGAGCAGTTCTTC.